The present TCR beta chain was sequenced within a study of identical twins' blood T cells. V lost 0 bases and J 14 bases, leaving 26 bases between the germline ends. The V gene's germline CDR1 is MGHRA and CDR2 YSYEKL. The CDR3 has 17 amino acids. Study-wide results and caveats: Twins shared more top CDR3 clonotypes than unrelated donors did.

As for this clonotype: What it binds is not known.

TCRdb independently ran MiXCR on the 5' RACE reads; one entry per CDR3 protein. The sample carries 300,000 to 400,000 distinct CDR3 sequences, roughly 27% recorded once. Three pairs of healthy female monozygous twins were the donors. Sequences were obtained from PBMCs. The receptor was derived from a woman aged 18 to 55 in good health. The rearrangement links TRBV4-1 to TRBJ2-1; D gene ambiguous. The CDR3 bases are TGCGCCAGCAGCCAAGAGGTTTTCGAGACTCCGGAAGGTTTGGAGTTCTTC. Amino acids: CASSQEVFETPEGLEFF.